The present T cell receptor beta chain was sequenced within a study of T-cell reconstitution after alpha-beta-depleted transplantation in children. Note on this clonotype: Antigen specificity is unknown.

V was pared by 6 bases and J by 6 bases, with 6 bases of the junction left unmatched. Germline CDR1 is DFQATT and CDR2 is SNEGSKA (reference sequence). The CDR3 length is 13 residues. Preparation of the TCRbeta library was carried out with unique molecular identifiers. TCRdb re-analysed the PCR reads in MiXCR, keeping a single row per CDR3 protein. The table shows 500,000 to 650,000 distinct CDR3 sequences, with 10% to 15% occurring only once. Notes on the study in general: Hyperexpanded clones declined; after one year, newly produced T cells mostly supplied diversity. Reportedly, roughly two months post-transplant, alpha-beta T cells arose from several hundred expanded graft clones.

This TCR was recovered from a male patient aged 10-17 years who had a stem cell transplant for acute myeloid leukemia, so the T cells may come from the graft donor. V usage is TRBV20-1 and J usage is TRBJ1-5; TRBD1 aligns across 9 bases. Source: PBMCs, mostly from graft donor cells, taken 360 days after TCRalphabeta/CD19-depleted stem cell transplant. The CDR3 region has the DNA TGCAGTGCCATGACAGGGGGGAGTCAGCCCCAGCATTTT. Amino acids: CSAMTGGSQPQHF.